The entry that follows covers one T cell receptor beta chain sequence. Its antigen is undetermined. According to the study, TCR beta libraries were built with iRepertoire HTBI primers and CDR3-region Arm-PCR. TCRdb redid the calling of the multiplex PCR reads with MiXCR, one entry per CDR3 protein. The sample has 370,000 or so distinct CDR3 sequences; about 16% are singletons. The data derive from a study of regulatory T cells in long-lasting Graves disease. The CDR3 has 14 amino acids. Germline lookup yields CDR1 SEHNR and CDR2 FQNEAQ (reference sequence). V lost 6 bases and J 4 bases, leaving 10 bases between the germline ends. Documented time point: newly diagnosed GD, antithyroid drugs for less than 3 months. Generation of the TCR library employed RNA extracted from PBMCs. Study-level points and caveats: TRBV28 was favored in persistent disease, as were TRBJ1-2 and TRBJ2-5.

These data are also associated with another study on T cells in Graves' hyperthyroidism and ophthalmopathy. As that report states: The study left out patients who had uncontrolled infection, other autoimmune disease, pregnancy or lactation. Blood also held most thyroid clonotypes expanded beyond 0.001.

The material sequenced was peripheral blood mononuclear cells (PBMCs), taken at new diagnosis, from a patient treated with antithyroid drugs. This TCR came from a woman between 18 and 29 years old with Graves disease. The genes are TRBV7-9 and TRBJ1-6; D possibly corresponds to TRBD1 (6 bases). CDR3 region: CASSQQGYNSPLHF. The CDR3 nucleotides are TGTGCCAGCAGTCAACAGGGTTATAATTCACCCCTCCACTTT.